This TCR beta chain was sequenced during a study of T cell repertoires in cytomegalovirus infection. Study information: Public TCR beta signatures provided an indication of both CMV infection and a matching HLA type. Study-wide findings and caveats: Cumulative frequency (of public TCR beta family members) identified carriers of CMV plus the relevant HLA. CMV-specific HLA-C-restricted TCR beta clonotypes dominated the ex vivo response.

V lost 5 bases, J lost 1 base, and 24 bases lay in between. The CDR3 sequence is 18 residues long. From germline, CDR1 is MDHEN and CDR2 SYDVKM. From the reads, TCRdb called clonotypes with MiXCR, one entry per CDR3 protein. Of about 900,000 distinct CDR3 sequences listed, 30% to 40% are singletons. Only a few counts were recorded for this clonotype. Its antigen remains unidentified. The sample was cultured CD8+ T cells from PBMCs, taken from culture after CMV antigen stimulation. This clonotype was sampled from a human donor in good health (CMV status not recorded). Some clones in this sample may be carry-over from other donors' samples. The chain employs TRBV28 and TRBJ2-7; perhaps TRBD1 as D (6 bases). The CDR3 sequence: CASSLRKTGRLFSYEQYV. CDR3 bases: TGTGCCAGCAGTCTAAGAAAAACAGGGCGCCTTTTTTCCTACGAGCAGTACGTC.